The rows below give T cell receptor beta chains drawn from one sample of a study of blood T cells in healthy people across ages. TCRdb fed the 5' RACE reads into MiXCR, producing one record per CDR3 protein. The data contain about 1.7 million distinct CDR3 sequences, 28% of them singletons. Sequenced sample: blood. Receptors were obtained from a woman in her 30s in good health. Both conserved end residues are part of each CDR3. The D gene is left open where the match is weak. Size is stated for part of the rows, as once, few or many counts, or as a class when the clone is expanded.

CDR3aa,CDR3nt,v_gene,abundance,j_gene,d_gene
CASSRKPRDYGYTF,TGTGCCAGCAGTCGGAAACCGAGAGACTATGGCTACACCTTC,TRBV6-6,NA,TRBJ1-2,NA
CASSYGRESYEQYF,TGTGCCAGCAGTTACGGGCGGGAATCCTACGAGCAGTACTTC,TRBV6-5,few,TRBJ2-7,NA
CASSPTMGLANTGELFF,TGTGCCAGCAGCCCCACCATGGGGCTAGCTAACACCGGGGAGCTGTTTTTT,TRBV11-2,NA,TRBJ2-2,NA
CASSQYDTSNQPQHF,TGCGCCAGCAGCCAATACGACACGAGCAATCAGCCCCAGCATTTT,TRBV4-1,few,TRBJ1-5,NA
CASSRGLVTYF,TGCGCCAGCAGCAGAGGACTAGTCACGTATTTT,TRBV4-3,NA,TRBJ2-3,TRBD2
CASSVNGREQFF,TGTGCCAGCAGCGTAAATGGGCGCGAGCAGTTCTTC,TRBV9,NA,TRBJ2-1,NA
CASSWVRGRNEQFF,TGCGCCAGCAGCTGGGTACGGGGGAGGAATGAGCAGTTCTTC,TRBV5-1,NA,TRBJ2-1,NA
CASSSEGRAYGYTF,TGTGCCAGCAGCTCCGAAGGGCGGGCCTATGGCTACACCTTC,TRBV7-2,NA,TRBJ1-2,NA
CASSLGQGVPSSTDTQYF,TGTGCCAGCAGCTTGGGGCAGGGGGTCCCCAGTAGCACAGATACGCAGTATTTT,TRBV7-9,NA,TRBJ2-3,TRBD1
CSVGGQGGEKLFF,TGCAGCGTTGGGGGACAGGGAGGGGAAAAACTGTTTTTT,TRBV29-1,once,TRBJ1-4,TRBD1
CASSRVPNTEAFF,TGTGCCAGCAGCCGGGTTCCGAACACTGAAGCTTTCTTT,TRBV6-6,NA,TRBJ1-1,NA
CASSSGRGTYGYTF,TGTGCCAGCAGTTCAGGACGGGGAACTTATGGCTACACCTTC,TRBV28,NA,TRBJ1-2,NA
CASSHTSPMNTEAFF,TGTGCCAGCTCACATACGAGTCCCATGAACACTGAAGCTTTCTTT,TRBV18,NA,TRBJ1-1,NA
CASSPLFGQETQYF,TGTGCCAGCAGTCCCCTCTTCGGGCAAGAGACCCAGTACTTC,TRBV28,NA,TRBJ2-5,NA
CASSLRGQEQFF,TGTGCCAGCTCGCTCAGGGGGCAGGAGCAGTTCTTC,TRBV3-1,many,TRBJ2-1,TRBD1
CSASLIYEQYF,TGCAGTGCTAGCCTTATCTACGAGCAGTACTTC,TRBV20-1,few,TRBJ2-7,NA
CASSLGSGGHYEQYF,TGTGCCAGCAGCTTGGGGTCAGGGGGACACTACGAGCAGTACTTC,TRBV5-5,many,TRBJ2-7,TRBD1
CASSIYGDTQYF,TGTGCCAGCAGCATCTACGGGGATACGCAGTATTTT,TRBV28,NA,TRBJ2-3,NA
CATSRDITESAYEQYF,TGTGCCACCAGCAGAGATATCACTGAGAGCGCCTACGAGCAGTACTTC,TRBV15,NA,TRBJ2-7,NA
CASSPTRIRETQYF,TGCGCCAGCAGCCCCACTAGAATACGAGAGACCCAGTACTTC,TRBV4-1,many,TRBJ2-5,NA
CSVTGGAASYEQYF,TGCAGCGTTACTGGCGGGGCGGCCTCCTACGAGCAGTACTTC,TRBV29-1,many,TRBJ2-7,NA
CAISEPGQGDYGYTF,TGTGCCATCAGTGAACCCGGACAGGGTGACTATGGCTACACCTTC,TRBV10-3,NA,TRBJ1-2,TRBD1
CASRPSKGYTF,TGTGCCAGCAGGCCTAGCAAGGGCTACACCTTC,TRBV28,NA,TRBJ1-2,NA
CSVGTGVDGYTF,TGCAGCGTTGGGACAGGGGTAGATGGCTACACCTTC,TRBV29-1,many,TRBJ1-2,TRBD1
CSVRDASSYNEQFF,TGCAGCGTGAGGGACGCGAGCTCCTACAATGAGCAGTTCTTC,TRBV29-1,NA,TRBJ2-1,NA
CASRPGRGEQNF,TGTGCCAGCAGACCCGGTAGGGGCGAGCAGAACTTC,TRBV28,NA,TRBJ2-7,NA
CASSPMGGGSNQPQHF,TGTGCCAGCTCACCAATGGGGGGCGGGAGCAATCAGCCCCAGCATTTT,TRBV18,few,TRBJ1-5,NA
CASSLAGGQLDTQYF,TGTGCCAGCAGCCTAGCGGGGGGGCAACTGGATACGCAGTATTTT,TRBV11-2,NA,TRBJ2-3,TRBD2
CASSAGGFGVNTEAFF,TGTGCGTCATCGGCAGGGGGCTTTGGGGTGAACACTGAAGCTTTCTTT,TRBV7-2,NA,TRBJ1-1,TRBD1
CSVEVSRVYEQYF,TGCAGCGTTGAAGTATCGAGGGTCTACGAGCAGTACTTC,TRBV29-1,many,TRBJ2-7,NA
CASGLGGGNQPQHF,TGTGCTAGTGGTTTAGGGGGAGGCAATCAGCCCCAGCATTTT,TRBV12-5,NA,TRBJ1-5,NA
CASGLYSNQPQHF,TGTGCTAGTGGTTTGTATAGCAATCAGCCCCAGCATTTT,TRBV12-5,few,TRBJ1-5,NA
CATSRDRVRTQYF,TGTGCCACCAGCAGAGACAGGGTCCGGACCCAGTACTTC,TRBV15,few,TRBJ2-5,NA
CSAIYYRGYQPQHF,TGCAGCGCGATTTACTACAGGGGGTATCAGCCCCAGCATTTT,TRBV29-1,few,TRBJ1-5,TRBD1
CASSLGAEGGNQPQHF,TGTGCCAGCAGCTTAGGGGCGGAGGGCGGCAATCAGCCCCAGCATTTT,TRBV7-9,few,TRBJ1-5,NA
CASSFQAGNTIYF,TGTGCCAGCAGCTTCCAAGCTGGAAACACCATATATTTT,TRBV5-5,NA,TRBJ1-3,NA